Following are 26 T cell receptor beta chains from one sample sequenced in a study of CD8+ T cells in alopecia areata. After isolation, RNA underwent reverse transcription to generate cDNA as the sequencing template. Sequencing was performed with immunoSEQ multiplex PCR; in TCRdb, only in-frame clones are kept and a portion is missing. The table has about 250,000 clones, roughly 63% seen once; the top ten hold around 0.92%. Stated treatment: oral pan-JAK inhibitor, 5-10 mg twice daily. Sequencing used CD4+ T cells sorted from blood, obtained around week 52, from a patient treated with tofacitinib. The receptors derive from a human donor with alopecia areata.

The V call is TRBV6-5, the J call TRBJ1-2, with D possibly TRBD1 on 5 matching bases. This CDR3 spans 15 amino acids. V lost 7 bases and J lost 6, with 21 bases in between. CDR1 and CDR2 (germline): MNHEY, SVGAGI. The CDR3 spells CASTTRRGDRDGYTF. The CDR3 DNA follows: TGTGCCAGCACTACCCGTAGAGGGGATCGGGATGGCTACACCTTC.

The V call is TRBV15, the J call TRBJ2-3; TRBD1 matches at 11 bases. Germline-derived CDR1 and CDR2 are LNHNV and YYDKDF (reference sequence). The CDR3 has 15 amino acids. The trim removed 4 bases at V and 3 bases at J, leaving 3 bases unmatched. CDR3 region: CATSTGDRGTDTQYF. The CDR3 nucleotides are TGTGCCACCAGCACCGGGGACAGGGGGACAGATACGCAGTATTTT.

The V call is TRBV5-1, the J call TRBJ1-1; no firm D call. Germline CDR1 reads SGHRS; CDR2 reads YFSETQ. The CDR3 spans 14 residues. Between the trimmed V and J ends, which lost 2 bases and 4 bases, there was a span of 12 bases. The DNA for the CDR3 is TGCGCCAGCAGCTTTGGGGATCGTAGCACTGAAGCTTTCTTT. Translated: CASSFGDRSTEAFF.

The chain has TRBV30 and TRBJ1-5, with 9 bases that match TRBD1. Looked up from germline, CDR1 is GTSNPN and CDR2 is SVGIG (reference sequence). The J segment lost 3 bases and the V segment lost 5 bases, leaving 2 bases of the junction unmatched. CDR3 size: 13 residues. The CDR3 loop reads CAWGTGNNQPQHF. DNA for the CDR3: TGTGCCTGGGGGACAGGGAACAATCAGCCCCAGCATTTT.

This clone was counted ten times or more. The genes are TRBV29-1 and TRBJ1-1, with D unresolved. The germline V and J ends were trimmed by 7 bases and 1 base, with 13 bases remaining between them. Germline CDR1 is SQVTM and CDR2 is ANQGSEA. The CDR3 covers 13 residues. Written as DNA, the CDR3 is TGCAGCGGGGCTGGTGGCAGGAACACTGAAGCTTTCTTT. This encodes CSGAGGRNTEAFF.

This chain joins TRBV18 and TRBJ2-1; 8 nucleotides line up with TRBD2. There are 14 residues in the CDR3. The junction had 13 bases not matched to a gene; V was cut back by 8 bases and J by 10 bases. Germline V CDR1 and CDR2: KGHSH, LQKENI. CDR3: CASTPGLDFREQFF. CDR3 in DNA: TGTGCCAGCACTCCGGGACTAGACTTCCGCGAGCAGTTCTTC.

This clone was observed a few times. The chain couples TRBV9 to TRBJ2-1, with D tentatively TRBD1 or TRBD2 (6 bases each). The V gene's germline CDR1 is SGDLS and CDR2 YYNGEE. The CDR3 length is 16 residues. V lost 2 bases and J 5 bases, leaving 17 bases between the germline ends. This CDR3 reads CASSVDPGGLHNEQFF. CDR3 sequence (DNA): TGTGCCAGCAGCGTGGACCCCGGGGGCTTACACAATGAGCAGTTCTTC.

The chain is built from TRBV19 and TRBJ2-3; 8 bases are shared with TRBD2. The ends lost 10 bases at V and 1 base at J; junction bases unmatched: 16. In germline, CDR1 is LNHDA, CDR2 SQIVND (reference sequence). This CDR3 spans 17 amino acids. DNA of the CDR3: TGTGCCACCTCTAGCGGGCCAACATTTCTGGGCACAGATACGCAGTATTTT. Its protein product is CATSSGPTFLGTDTQYF.

J is TRBJ2-4 and V is TRBV5-4; D is unresolved. From germline, CDR1 is SGHNT and CDR2 YYREEE (reference sequence). V dropped 4 bases and J dropped 0 bases, with 11 bases sitting between them. This CDR3 is 15 amino acids long. CDR3 sequence: CASSPQDLAKNIQYF. The DNA of the CDR3 is TGTGCCAGCAGCCCTCAGGACCTAGCCAAAAACATTCAGTACTTC.

The V and J genes are TRBV9 and TRBJ2-2; no definite D call. Trimming shortened V by 3 bases and J by 5 bases, and 14 bases separated the two germline ends. Germline CDR1 is SGDLS and CDR2 is YYNGEE. This CDR3 comprises 15 residues. The CDR3 DNA reads as TGTGCCAGCAGCGCTCAATCGTTGGGAACCGGGGAGCTGTTTTTT. Translated, it gives CASSAQSLGTGELFF.

The chain employs TRBV30 and TRBJ1-5; perhaps TRBD1 as D (5 bases). Trimming stripped 0 bases from V and 4 bases from J, with 16 bases between. CDR3 length equals 16 residues. From germline, CDR1 is GTSNPN and CDR2 SVGIG (reference sequence). The DNA of the CDR3 is TGTGCCTGGAGTGTAACTCGCCAGGGAGGAAATCAGCCCCAGCATTTT. It codes for CAWSVTRQGGNQPQHF.

V is TRBV5-4 and J is TRBJ2-3; a weak D match, TRBD2 (5 bases). Deletions cut 4 bases from V and 0 bases from J, with 12 bases between. The CDR3 spans 15 residues. Germline V lookup: CDR1 SGHNT, CDR2 YYREEE (reference sequence). CDR3 loop: CASSPDWSSTDTQYF. For the CDR3, the DNA is TGTGCCAGCAGCCCGGACTGGAGTAGCACAGATACGCAGTATTTT.

The chain couples TRBV7-8 to TRBJ2-5, with D possibly TRBD1 on 8 matching bases. Germline V gene sequence: CDR1 SGHVS, CDR2 FQNEAQ. V was trimmed by 2 bases and J by 2 bases, leaving 12 bases between them. The length of the CDR3 is 15 residues. CDR3 loop: CASSLHRGGQETQYF. The CDR3 DNA is TGTGCCAGCAGCTTACACAGGGGGGGACAAGAGACCCAGTACTTC.

This clone has more than one count but fewer than ten. V is TRBV29-1 and J is TRBJ2-5; D not certain. CDR1 SQVTM and CDR2 ANQGSEA come from the germline V gene. There are 12 residues in the CDR3. Trimming took 1 base from V and 4 from J, leaving 7 bases between them. The CDR3: CSVEGDTETQYF. The CDR3 DNA reads as TGCAGCGTTGAAGGAGACACAGAGACCCAGTACTTC. Filled out from reference TRBV29-1 and TRBJ2-5, the complete variable domain reads SAVISQKPSRDICQRGTSLTIQCQVDSQVTMMFWYRQQPGQSLTLIATANQGSEATYESGFVIDKFPISRPNLTFSTLTVSNMSPEDSSIYLCSVEGDTETQYFGPGTRLLVL.

Only a few counts were recorded for this clone. The chain is built from TRBV6-1 and TRBJ1-5; D perhaps matches TRBD1 (6 bases). The germline V gene encodes CDR1 MNHNS and CDR2 SASEGT. The CDR3 runs 14 residues. The V end was cut by 5 bases, the J end by 3 bases, with 11 bases between. In DNA form, the CDR3 reads TGTGCCAGCAGTATGTACAGGGACAATCAGCCCCAGCATTTT. Protein product: CASSMYRDNQPQHF.

The chain is built from TRBV5-4 and TRBJ2-7, with 10 bases lining up with TRBD1. CDR3 length: 15 residues. CDR1 is SGHNT and CDR2 is YYREEE in the germline V gene (reference sequence). The V gene end was trimmed by 4 bases and the J gene end by 6 bases; junction bases not matched to a gene: 10. The CDR3 reads CASSTHDRGQREQYF. CDR3 in DNA: TGTGCCAGCAGCACACATGACAGGGGGCAGCGCGAGCAGTACTTC.

The chain uses TRBV29-1 and TRBJ1-2, with 9 positions matching TRBD1. In germline, CDR1 is SQVTM, CDR2 ANQGSEA. With 4 bases clipped from V and 4 bases from J, the junction kept 7 bases outside the gene matches. The CDR3 is 14 residues long. The CDR3 is CSVAPRTGAYGYTF. Written as DNA, the CDR3 is TGCAGCGTTGCCCCCCGGACAGGGGCCTATGGCTACACCTTC.

The CDR3 loop is CASSPHRQSSYEQYF. CDR3 nucleotide sequence: TGTGCCAGCAGTCCCCACAGACAGAGCTCCTACGAGCAGTACTTC. This chain uses TRBV27 with TRBJ2-7; D perhaps matches TRBD1 (5 bases). This CDR3 spans 15 amino acids. Germline-derived CDR1 and CDR2 are MNHEY and SMNVEV (reference sequence). Trimming pared 5 bases from V and 0 bases from J, leaving 14 bases between.

Only one count was recorded for this clone. This CDR3 is CAISEGRGTGELFF. The CDR3 coding sequence is TGTGCCATCAGTGAAGGGCGGGGAACCGGGGAGCTGTTTTTT. The genes are TRBV10-3 and TRBJ2-2, with D tentatively TRBD2 (6 bases). Trimming shortened V by 3 bases and J by 5 bases, and 10 bases separated the two germline ends. The CDR3 totals 14 residues. CDR1 is ENHRY and CDR2 is SYGVKD in the germline V gene.

The chain's CDR3 is CASSLPYRDRPPSSYNEQFF. The CDR3 nucleotides are TGCGCCAGCAGCTTGCCTTACCGGGACAGGCCTCCAAGCTCCTACAATGAGCAGTTCTTC. The V gene is TRBV5-1, the J gene TRBJ2-1; 8 positions match TRBD1. V lost 1 base, J lost 0 bases, and 15 bases stayed unmatched. CDR1 and CDR2 from the germline V gene are SGHRS and YFSETQ. The CDR3 spans 20 residues.

V and J are TRBV6-5 and TRBJ1-2, with TRBD1 matching over 7 bases. The CDR3 consists of 13 residues. CDR1 is MNHEY, CDR2 SVGAGI, per germline. V was pared by 6 bases and J by 0 bases, with 1 base of the junction left unmatched. The CDR3 DNA is TGTGCCAGCAGGGGACAGCCTAACTATGGCTACACCTTC. It specifies CASRGQPNYGYTF.

This clone has just a few counts. The V call is TRBV7-3, the J call TRBJ1-3, with no clear D. Between the trimmed V and J ends, which lost 0 bases and 3 bases, there was a span of 6 bases. Germline V gene lookup returns CDR1 SGHTA and CDR2 FQGTGA. CDR3 length equals 14 residues. The CDR3 here is CASSLTPDGNTIYF. As DNA, the CDR3 is TGTGCCAGCAGCTTAACCCCAGATGGAAACACCATATATTTT.

DNA of the CDR3: TGCGCCAGCAGCCAAGATGGTGTTCGCACAGATACGCAGTATTTT. Translating gives CASSQDGVRTDTQYF. This chain connects TRBV4-3 to TRBJ2-3; D is unclear. The ends were cut back, 0 bases at V and 1 base at J, with 8 bases in the middle. CDR1 and CDR2 from the germline V gene are LGHNA and YSLEER. This CDR3 comprises 15 residues.

The sample holds one count of this clone. The rearrangement links TRBV5-4 to TRBJ2-4; D not resolved. The CDR3 is 14 amino acids. Trimming took off 1 base at V and 7 bases at J, with 12 bases between the two ends. Germline CDR1 and CDR2: SGHNT and YYREEE (reference sequence). This chain's CDR3 is CASSLPGVTNIQYF. The CDR3 DNA is TGTGCCAGCAGCTTGCCGGGCGTTACGAACATTCAGTACTTC. Variable domain in full (rest from reference TRBV5-4 and TRBJ2-4): ETGVTQSPTHLIKTRGQQVTLRCSSQSGHNTVSWYQQALGQGPQFIFQYYREEENGRGNFPPRFSGLQFPNYSSELNVNALELDDSALYLCASSLPGVTNIQYFGAGTRLSVL.

This chain connects TRBV15 to TRBJ1-5; possibly TRBD1 for D (5 bases). Germline V CDR1 and CDR2: LNHNV, YYDKDF (reference sequence). This CDR3 is built from 15 residues. V dropped 5 bases and J dropped 2 bases, with 13 bases sitting between them. DNA for the CDR3: TGTGCCACCAGCCCTAGGCAGGGACGCAATCAGCCCCAGCATTTT. This encodes CATSPRQGRNQPQHF.

The chain joins TRBV30 to TRBJ1-1; perhaps TRBD1 as D (5 bases). Trimming shortened V by 1 base and J by 0 bases, and 15 bases separated the two germline ends. This CDR3 is 16 amino acids long. CDR1 is GTSNPN and CDR2 is SVGIG in the germline V gene (reference sequence). CDR3 amino acids: CAWSAPGRPMNTEAFF. CDR3 in DNA: TGTGCCTGGAGTGCCCCGGGGCGGCCCATGAACACTGAAGCTTTCTTT.